These 8 T cell receptor beta chains were sequenced from one sample in a study of control samples from healthy donors and cancer patients. Assay used: immunoSEQ multiplex PCR; TCRdb lists only in-frame clones, some missing. The data show about 130,000 clones, roughly 84% seen once. The sequenced sample was blood. These receptors all come from a man in his late teens or twenties in good health.

The V gene is TRBV12-3 or TRBV12-4, the J gene TRBJ2-1; 9 bases are shared with TRBD2. The CDR3 is 13 residues long. With V trimmed by 3 bases and J by 9 bases, 3 bases remained unmatched. DNA for the CDR3: TGTGCCAGCAGTTTCCGAGCGGGAGGTGAGCAGTTCTTC. Protein product: CASSFRAGGEQFF.

The chain carries TRBV5-6 and TRBJ2-1; 11 bases line up with TRBD2. The CDR3 extends over 17 amino acids. V lost 4 bases, J lost 4 bases, and 10 bases stayed unmatched. Germline V gives CDR1 SGHDT, CDR2 YYEEEE. The DNA for the CDR3 is TGTGCCAGCAGCCTCCAATTACTAGCGGGAGAGTACAATGAGCAGTTCTTC. This gives the protein CASSLQLLAGEYNEQFF.

The rearrangement joins TRBV4-3 to TRBJ1-1; D remains ambiguous. Germline V gene lookup returns CDR1 LGHNA and CDR2 YSLEER. The CDR3 is 15 amino acids. Trimming removed 0 bases at V and 0 bases at J, with 8 bases between. The CDR3 here is CASSQDERLNTEAFF. The CDR3 coding sequence is TGCGCCAGCAGCCAAGACGAGCGGTTGAACACTGAAGCTTTCTTT.

The gene calls are TRBV10-3 and TRBJ1-2, with 7 bases that match TRBD1. This CDR3 has 14 amino acids. The germline V gene encodes CDR1 ENHRY and CDR2 SYGVKD. Trimming at V came to 4 bases and at J to 3 bases, leaving 5 bases not matched to a gene. The CDR3 spells CAISVPGQHYGYTF. The CDR3 nucleotides are TGTGCCATCAGTGTTCCGGGACAGCACTATGGCTACACCTTC.

This chain connects TRBV7-9 to TRBJ2-5, with 10 bases identical to TRBD2. CDR1 is SEHNR, CDR2 FQNEAQ, per germline (reference sequence). The ends lost 2 bases at V and 2 bases at J; junction bases unmatched: 2. The CDR3 has 15 residues. CDR3 protein: CASSLQLAGQETQYF. For the CDR3, the DNA is TGTGCCAGCAGCTTACAACTAGCGGGACAAGAGACCCAGTACTTC.

The V and J genes are TRBV27 and TRBJ2-1, with 10 bases matching TRBD2. After removal of 5 bases from V and 5 bases from J, the junction contained 3 bases not matched to a gene. Germline CDR1 reads MNHEY; CDR2 reads SMNVEV (reference sequence). CDR3 length: 14 residues. The CDR3 sequence is CASSIAGGDNEQFF. The CDR3 DNA is TGTGCCAGCAGTATAGCGGGAGGAGACAATGAGCAGTTCTTC.

Note on this clone: Since the CDR3 does not end with the conserved phenylalanine or tryptophan, this likely comes from a read error. Because the CDR3's place on the DNA is in doubt, the DNA is left out and the CDR3 is given as listed by TCRdb. This chain's CDR3 is CASRTIRDEVFI. This chain connects TRBV27 to TRBJ2-7. Germline values: CDR1 MNHEY, CDR2 SMNVEV (reference sequence). With termini counted, the CDR3 has 12 amino acids.

This sequence joins TRBV30 and TRBJ1-5; TRBD1 might be the D (5 bases). The germline gives CDR1 GTSNPN, CDR2 SVGIG (reference sequence). V was cut by 4 bases and J by 4 bases, with 11 bases left in between. The CDR3 contains 13 residues. CDR3 sequence: CAWTGGLNQPQHF. The CDR3 DNA reads as TGTGCCTGGACGGGGGGACTGAATCAGCCCCAGCATTTT.